This passage covers 15 T cell receptor beta chains from one sample sequenced in a study of early T cells in non-severe SARS-CoV-2 infection. TCRdb redid the calling of the 5' RACE reads with MiXCR, one entry per CDR3 protein. The data show around 53,000 distinct CDR3 sequences, with roughly 12% seen just once and just over 2.5% held by the top ten. This sample comprised whole blood, obtained at baseline. Receptors originate from an adult who was a healthcare worker with PCR-confirmed SARS-CoV-2 infection or an uninfected control (not recorded which).

This clonotype appeared many times. The chain uses TRBV7-8 and TRBJ2-2, with D unresolved. This CDR3 region has 14 residues. The V end was cut by 0 bases, the J end by 5 bases, with 7 bases between. Germline V lookup: CDR1 SGHVS, CDR2 FQNEAQ. CDR3 DNA sequence: TGTGCCAGCAGCTTAGCCCGGGTGACCGGGGAGCTGTTTTTT. This codes for CASSLARVTGELFF. Based on the CDR3 plus reference TRBV7-8 and TRBJ2-2, the full variable domain is GAGVSQSPRYKVAKRGQDVALRCDPISGHVSLFWYQQALGQGPEFLTYFQNEAQLDKSGLPSDRFFAERPEGSVSTLKIQRTQQEDSAVYLCASSLARVTGELFFGEGSRLTVL.

This chain connects TRBV7-3 to TRBJ2-1; 7 bases are a match to TRBD2. The CDR3 totals 14 residues. V trimming: 2 bases; J trimming: 5 bases; junction bases outside the gene matches: 3. Germline lookup yields CDR1 SGHTA and CDR2 FQGTGA. The CDR3, as DNA: TGTGCCAGCAGCTTATTAGCGGGCGACAATGAGCAGTTCTTC. This encodes CASSLLAGDNEQFF.

This clonotype was detected ten times or more. The chain is built from TRBV14 and TRBJ2-7, with 12 positions matching TRBD1. Germline trimming cut 1 base from V and 3 bases from J; bases unmatched to any gene: 10. The CDR3 loop spans 18 amino acids. CDR1 is SGHDN and CDR2 is FVKESK in the germline V gene. The CDR3 sequence: CASSQGTPGQGAFYEQYF. DNA for the CDR3: TGTGCCAGCAGCCAAGGTACACCGGGACAGGGGGCGTTCTACGAGCAGTACTTC.

This clonotype has just a few counts. J is TRBJ2-5 and V is TRBV5-1; TRBD1 matches at 9 bases. CDR3 length: 14 residues. Germline CDR1 is SGHRS and CDR2 is YFSETQ. Trimming removed 4 bases from V and 4 bases from J; junction bases left unmatched: 5. The DNA for the CDR3 is TGCGCCAGCAGCGATACAGGGGGCGTAGAGACCCAGTACTTC. Residues: CASSDTGGVETQYF.

This clonotype occurred a few times. The chain carries TRBV28 and TRBJ2-1; TRBD2 aligns across 12 bases. Germline assignment: CDR1 MDHEN and CDR2 SYDVKM. The CDR3 spans 15 residues. Trimming removed 4 bases from V and 14 bases from J; junction bases left unmatched: 12. CDR3 sequence (DNA): TGTGCCAGCAGTTACACTAGCGGGAGGCCACTCGGGGAGTTCTTC. As protein: CASSYTSGRPLGEFF.

This clonotype was counted at least ten times. The chain couples TRBV4-2 to TRBJ2-3; 10 bases map to TRBD2. The junction had 1 base not matched to a gene; V was cut back by 0 bases and J by 1 base. Germline CDR1 is LGHNA and CDR2 is YNFKEQ. The length of the CDR3 is 16 residues. CDR3 in DNA: TGTGCCAGCAGCCAAGATCTAGCGGGAGGCACAGATACGCAGTATTTT. It codes for CASSQDLAGGTDTQYF.

There are many counts of this clonotype. The chain combines TRBV9 with TRBJ2-3; D might be TRBD1 (5 bases). Trimming shortened V by 0 bases and J by 0 bases, and 20 bases separated the two germline ends. The CDR3 totals 19 residues. Germline values: CDR1 SGDLS, CDR2 YYNGEE. The CDR3 nucleotides read TGTGCCAGCAGCGTAGCCATCCCTGGGGCAGGAACTAGCACAGATACGCAGTATTTT. Residues: CASSVAIPGAGTSTDTQYF.

In its sample, this clonotype was seen a few times. The chain uses TRBV6-1 and TRBJ2-1, with TRBD2 as a possible D gene (5 bases). CDR1 is MNHNS and CDR2 is SASEGT in the germline V gene. The V end was cut by 7 bases, the J end by 7 bases, with 20 bases between. The CDR3 runs to 15 residues. The CDR3 is CASTAGRATGNEQFF. The CDR3 region has the DNA TGTGCCAGCACCGCAGGACGCGCCACGGGGAATGAGCAGTTCTTC.

V and J are TRBV7-2 and TRBJ2-5, with D perhaps matching TRBD2 (5 bases). The ends were cut back, 5 bases at V and 6 bases at J, with 16 bases in the middle. The CDR3 runs to 14 residues. Per germline, CDR1 SGHTA and CDR2 FQGNSA. CDR3 in amino acids: CASSPDGIGKTQYF. CDR3 bases: TGTGCCAGCAGCCCCGACGGAATCGGGAAGACCCAGTACTTC.

The chain recombines TRBV20-1 with TRBJ2-5, with TRBD1 matching over 7 bases. The CDR3 is 15 residues long. CDR1 and CDR2 from the germline V gene are DFQATT and SNEGSKA (reference sequence). V was clipped by 3 bases and J by 2 bases; unmatched bases: 9. CDR3 DNA: TGCAGTGCTAGGGATCCCACAGGGGCGCAAGAGACCCAGTACTTC. This sequence encodes CSARDPTGAQETQYF.

This clonotype was found a few times. The rearrangement joins TRBV6-5 to TRBJ2-1; no clear D gene. The CDR3 contains 17 residues. With 8 bases removed from V and 0 bases from J, the gap between germline ends came to 20 bases. CDR1 is MNHEY, CDR2 SVGAGI, per germline. CDR3 DNA: TGTGCCAGCCGATCGACTCGATTCAAAAGCTCCTACAATGAGCAGTTCTTC. It codes for CASRSTRFKSSYNEQFF.

This chain joins TRBV20-1 and TRBJ2-4, with D possibly being TRBD1 or TRBD2 (5 bases each). V lost 3 bases to trimming and J lost 6 bases, with 12 bases between them. CDR1 and CDR2 (germline): DFQATT, SNEGSKA (reference sequence). The CDR3 has 13 residues. For the CDR3, the DNA is TGCAGTGCTAGTCGGCAGGGACGAAACATTCAGTACTTC. Amino acid sequence: CSASRQGRNIQYF.

This chain joins TRBV6-5 and TRBJ2-7; D call uncertain. CDR3 length equals 15 residues. Looked up from germline, CDR1 is MNHEY and CDR2 is SVGAGI. V lost 8 bases and J 2 bases, leaving 19 bases between the germline ends. The CDR3 loop reads CASVLDRFSPYEQYF. The CDR3 DNA reads as TGTGCCAGCGTTTTGGATCGGTTCTCCCCCTACGAGCAGTACTTC.

This clonotype was picked up a small number of times. CDR3 sequence (DNA): TGTGCCAGCAGTTCACTTCGGGGACTCTACAATGAGCAGTTCTTC. The encoded protein is CASSSLRGLYNEQFF. The chain has TRBV28 and TRBJ2-1; D may be TRBD2 (6 bases). Germline V CDR1 and CDR2: MDHEN, SYDVKM. This CDR3 spans 15 amino acids. Between the trimmed V and J ends, which lost 4 bases and 3 bases, there was a span of 13 bases.

The chain joins TRBV20-1 to TRBJ2-1; D is undetermined. Germline CDR1 reads DFQATT; CDR2 reads SNEGSKA (reference sequence). Trimming removed 0 bases at V and 4 bases at J, with 1 base between. The length of the CDR3 is 11 residues. The CDR3: CSAREYNEQFF. CDR3 nucleotides: TGCAGTGCTAGAGAATACAATGAGCAGTTCTTC.